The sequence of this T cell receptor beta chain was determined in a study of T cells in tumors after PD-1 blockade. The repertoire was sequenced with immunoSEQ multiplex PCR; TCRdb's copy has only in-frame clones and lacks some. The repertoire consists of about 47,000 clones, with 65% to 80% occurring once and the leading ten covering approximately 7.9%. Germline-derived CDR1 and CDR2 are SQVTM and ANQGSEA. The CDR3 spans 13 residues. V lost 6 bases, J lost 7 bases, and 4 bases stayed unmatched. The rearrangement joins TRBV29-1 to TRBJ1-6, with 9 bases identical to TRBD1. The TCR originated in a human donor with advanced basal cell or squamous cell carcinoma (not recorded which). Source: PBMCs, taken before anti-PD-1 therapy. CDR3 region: CSVGTGTNSPLHF. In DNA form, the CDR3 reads TGCAGCGTCGGGACAGGGACGAATTCACCCCTCCACTTT. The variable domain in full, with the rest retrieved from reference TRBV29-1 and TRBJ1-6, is SAVISQKPSRDICQRGTSLTIQCQVDSQVTMMFWYRQQPGQSLTLIATANQGSEATYESGFVIDKFPISRPNLTFSTLTVSNMSPEDSSIYLCSVGTGTNSPLHFGNGTRLTVT.